Sequencing of this T cell receptor (beta chain) was carried out in a study of T cells after posttransplantation cyclophosphamide. The table came from immunoSEQ multiplex PCR; TCRdb's copy has only in-frame clones and leaves some out. Of about 10,000 clones listed, approximately 95% are singletons. Points on this clone: Its antigen is as yet unknown.

The study's findings and limits: Skin or GI-infiltrating T cells shared few TRB sequences with blood. Recipient CMV seropositivity and CMV reactivation strongly tracked TRB clonality. Later blood repertoires were often dominated by clones from the donor CD8+ memory compartment.

CDR3 length: 14 amino acids. The trim removed 0 bases at V and 4 bases at J, leaving 0 bases unmatched. CDR1 and CDR2 from the germline V gene are SGHNT and YYREEE (reference sequence). This sequence was found in a man younger than 40 in good health and a related stem cell transplant donor. The chain employs TRBV5-4 and TRBJ1-1, with TRBD1 matching 10 bases. Sequences were obtained from naive CD8+ T cells sorted from PBMCs. The CDR3 DNA reads as TGTGCCAGCAGCTTGGGACAGGGGGCCACTGAAGCTTTCTTT. Residues: CASSLGQGATEAFF. The entire variable domain, with the rest obtained from reference TRBV5-4 and TRBJ1-1, is as follows: ETGVTQSPTHLIKTRGQQVTLRCSSQSGHNTVSWYQQALGQGPQFIFQYYREEENGRGNFPPRFSGLQFPNYSSELNVNALELDDSALYLCASSLGQGATEAFFGQGTRLTVV.